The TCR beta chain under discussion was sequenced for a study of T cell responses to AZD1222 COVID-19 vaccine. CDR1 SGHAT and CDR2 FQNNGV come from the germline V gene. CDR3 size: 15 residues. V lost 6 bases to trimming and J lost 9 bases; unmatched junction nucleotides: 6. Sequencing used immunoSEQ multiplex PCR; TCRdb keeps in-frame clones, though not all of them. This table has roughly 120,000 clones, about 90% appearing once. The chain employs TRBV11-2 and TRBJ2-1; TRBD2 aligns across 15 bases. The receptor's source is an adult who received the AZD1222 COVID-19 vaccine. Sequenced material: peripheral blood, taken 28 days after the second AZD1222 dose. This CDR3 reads CASSWTSGRAFEQFF. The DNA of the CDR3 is TGTGCCAGCAGTTGGACTAGCGGGAGGGCGTTTGAGCAGTTCTTC.